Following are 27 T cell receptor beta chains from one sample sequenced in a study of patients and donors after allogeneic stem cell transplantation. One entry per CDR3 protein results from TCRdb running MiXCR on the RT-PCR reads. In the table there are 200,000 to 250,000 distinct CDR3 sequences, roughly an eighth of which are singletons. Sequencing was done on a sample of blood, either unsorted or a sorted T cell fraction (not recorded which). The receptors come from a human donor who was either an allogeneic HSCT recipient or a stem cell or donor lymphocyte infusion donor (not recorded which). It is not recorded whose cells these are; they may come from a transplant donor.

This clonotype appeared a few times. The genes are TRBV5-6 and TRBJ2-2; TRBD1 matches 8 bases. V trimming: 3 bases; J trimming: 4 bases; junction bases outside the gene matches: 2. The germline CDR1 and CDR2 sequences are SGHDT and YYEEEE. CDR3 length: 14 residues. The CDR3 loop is CASSWGQVTGELFF. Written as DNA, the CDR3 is TGTGCCAGCAGCTGGGGACAGGTCACCGGGGAGCTGTTTTTT.

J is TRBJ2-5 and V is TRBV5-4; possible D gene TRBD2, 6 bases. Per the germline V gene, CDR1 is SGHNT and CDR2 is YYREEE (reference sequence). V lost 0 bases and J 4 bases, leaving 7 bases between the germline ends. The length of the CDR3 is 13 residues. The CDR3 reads CASSLETRETQYF. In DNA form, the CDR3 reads TGTGCCAGCAGCTTGGAGACTAGAGAGACCCAGTACTTC. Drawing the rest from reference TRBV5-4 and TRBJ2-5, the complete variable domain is ETGVTQSPTHLIKTRGQQVTLRCSSQSGHNTVSWYQQALGQGPQFIFQYYREEENGRGNFPPRFSGLQFPNYSSELNVNALELDDSALYLCASSLETRETQYFGPGTRLLVL.

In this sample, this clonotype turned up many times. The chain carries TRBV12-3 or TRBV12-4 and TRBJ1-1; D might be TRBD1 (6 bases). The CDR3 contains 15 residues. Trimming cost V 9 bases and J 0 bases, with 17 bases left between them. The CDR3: CARDNPAGVNTEAFF. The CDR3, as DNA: TGTGCCAGGGATAATCCGGCAGGGGTGAACACTGAAGCTTTCTTT.

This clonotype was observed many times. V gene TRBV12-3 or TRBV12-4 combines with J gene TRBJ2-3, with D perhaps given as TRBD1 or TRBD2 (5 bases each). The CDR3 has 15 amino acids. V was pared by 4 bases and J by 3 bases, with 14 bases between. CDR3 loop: CASSWGTPPTDTQYF. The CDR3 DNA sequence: TGTGCCAGCAGTTGGGGGACCCCCCCGACAGATACGCAGTATTTT.

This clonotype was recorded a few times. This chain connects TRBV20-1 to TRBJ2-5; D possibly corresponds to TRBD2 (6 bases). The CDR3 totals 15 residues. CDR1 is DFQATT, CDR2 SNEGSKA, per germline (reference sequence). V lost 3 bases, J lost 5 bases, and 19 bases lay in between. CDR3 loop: CSASLGGEGRETQYF. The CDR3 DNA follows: TGCAGTGCTAGTCTGGGGGGAGAGGGCCGGGAGACCCAGTACTTC.

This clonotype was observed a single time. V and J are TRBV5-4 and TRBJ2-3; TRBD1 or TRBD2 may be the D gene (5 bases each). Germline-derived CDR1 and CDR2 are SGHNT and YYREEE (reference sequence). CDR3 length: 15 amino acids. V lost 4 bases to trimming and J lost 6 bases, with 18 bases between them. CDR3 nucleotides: TGTGCCAGCAGCCTCGGGGCCTACGGTCCGGATACGCAGTATTTT. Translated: CASSLGAYGPDTQYF.

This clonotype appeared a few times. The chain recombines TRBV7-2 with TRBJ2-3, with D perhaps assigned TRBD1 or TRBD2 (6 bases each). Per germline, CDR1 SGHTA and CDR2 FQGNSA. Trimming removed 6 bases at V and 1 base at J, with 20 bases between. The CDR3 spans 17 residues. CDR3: CASRQNFGGWGTDTQYF. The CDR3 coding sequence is TGTGCCAGCAGGCAGAATTTCGGGGGCTGGGGCACAGATACGCAGTATTTT.

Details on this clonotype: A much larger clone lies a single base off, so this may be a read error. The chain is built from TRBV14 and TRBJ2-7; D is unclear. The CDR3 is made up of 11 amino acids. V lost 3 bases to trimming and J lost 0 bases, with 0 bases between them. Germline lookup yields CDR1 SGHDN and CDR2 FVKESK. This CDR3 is CASSHSYEQYF. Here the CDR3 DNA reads TGTGCCAGCAGCCACTCCTACGAGCAGTACTTC.

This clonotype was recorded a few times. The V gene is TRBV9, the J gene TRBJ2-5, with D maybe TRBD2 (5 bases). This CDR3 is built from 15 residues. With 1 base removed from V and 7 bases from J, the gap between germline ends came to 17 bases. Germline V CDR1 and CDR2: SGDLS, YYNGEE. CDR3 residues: CASSVSGRAVGTQYF. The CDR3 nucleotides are TGTGCCAGCAGCGTAAGTGGTAGAGCGGTTGGGACCCAGTACTTC. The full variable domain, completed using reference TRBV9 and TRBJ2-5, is DSGVTQTPKHLITATGQRVTLRCSPRSGDLSVYWYQQSLDQGLQFLIQYYNGEERAKGNILERFSAQQFPDLHSELNLSSLELGDSALYFCASSVSGRAVGTQYFGPGTRLLVL.

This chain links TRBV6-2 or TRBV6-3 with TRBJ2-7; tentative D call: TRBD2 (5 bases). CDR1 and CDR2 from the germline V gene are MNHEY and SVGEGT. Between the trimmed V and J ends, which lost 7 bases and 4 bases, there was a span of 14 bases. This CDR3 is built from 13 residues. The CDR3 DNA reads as TGTGCCAGCATGAGTCAACGGGGATACGAGCAGTACTTC. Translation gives CASMSQRGYEQYF.

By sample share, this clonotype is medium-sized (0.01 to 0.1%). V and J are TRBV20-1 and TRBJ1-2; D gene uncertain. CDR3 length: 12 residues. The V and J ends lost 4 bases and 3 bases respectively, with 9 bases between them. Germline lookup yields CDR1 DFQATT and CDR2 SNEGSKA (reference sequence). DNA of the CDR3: TGCAGTGCTACGGGAAATCACTATGGCTACACCTTC. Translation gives CSATGNHYGYTF.

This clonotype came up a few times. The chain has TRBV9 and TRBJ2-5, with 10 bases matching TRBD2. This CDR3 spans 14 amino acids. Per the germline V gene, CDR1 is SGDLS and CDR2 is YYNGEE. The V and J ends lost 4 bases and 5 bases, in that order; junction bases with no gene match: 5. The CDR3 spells CASSLGTSVETQYF. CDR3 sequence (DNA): TGTGCCAGCAGCCTTGGGACTAGCGTCGAGACCCAGTACTTC.

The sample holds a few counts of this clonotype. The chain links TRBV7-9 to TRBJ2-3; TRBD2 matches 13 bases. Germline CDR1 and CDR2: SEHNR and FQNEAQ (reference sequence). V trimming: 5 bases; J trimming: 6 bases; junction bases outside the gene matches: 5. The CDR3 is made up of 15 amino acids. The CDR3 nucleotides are TGTGCCAGCAGCGCGGGACTAGCGGGGCCCGATACGCAGTATTTT. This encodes CASSAGLAGPDTQYF.

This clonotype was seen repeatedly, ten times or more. CDR3 region: CSIRLAGGEQFF. In nucleotides, the CDR3 is TGCAGCATTAGACTAGCGGGAGGTGAGCAGTTCTTC. This sequence joins TRBV29-1 and TRBJ2-1; 13 nucleotides line up with TRBD2. The CDR3 sequence is 12 residues long. From germline, CDR1 is SQVTM and CDR2 ANQGSEA. V trimming: 8 bases; J trimming: 9 bases; junction bases outside the gene matches: 4.

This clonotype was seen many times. CDR3 in amino acids: CASSDLSSGITDTQYF. CDR3 coding DNA: TGTGCCAGCAGTGATTTATCTAGCGGGATCACAGATACGCAGTATTTT. V gene TRBV25-1 combines with J gene TRBJ2-3; TRBD2 aligns across 9 bases. The germline V gene has CDR1 MGHDK and CDR2 SYGVNS. The CDR3 runs 16 residues. V lost 3 bases to trimming and J lost 2 bases; unmatched junction nucleotides: 6. The full variable domain, its missing parts supplied by reference TRBV25-1 and TRBJ2-3, is EADIYQTPRYLVIGTGKKITLECSQTMGHDKMYWYQQDPGMELHLIHYSYGVNSTEKGDLSSESTVSRIRTEHFPLTLESARPSHTSQYLCASSDLSSGITDTQYFGPGTRLTVL.

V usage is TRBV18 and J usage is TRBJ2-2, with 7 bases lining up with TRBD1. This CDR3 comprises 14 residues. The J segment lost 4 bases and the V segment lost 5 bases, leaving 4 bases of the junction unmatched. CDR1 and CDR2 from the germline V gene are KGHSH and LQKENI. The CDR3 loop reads CASSRGPGTGELFF. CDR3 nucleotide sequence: TGTGCCAGCTCAAGGGGGCCAGGCACCGGGGAGCTGTTTTTT.

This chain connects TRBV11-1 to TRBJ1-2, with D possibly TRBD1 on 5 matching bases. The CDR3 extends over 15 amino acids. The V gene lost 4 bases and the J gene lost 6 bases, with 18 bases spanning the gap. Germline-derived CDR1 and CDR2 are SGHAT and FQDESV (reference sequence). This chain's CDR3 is CASSSLGRQDHGYTF. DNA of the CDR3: TGTGCCAGCAGCTCGCTGGGACGGCAAGATCATGGCTACACCTTC.

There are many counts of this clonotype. As DNA, the CDR3 is TGTGCCAGCAAGTCGACAGGGAACGGCTACACCTTC. Translation: CASKSTGNGYTF. The rearrangement joins TRBV7-8 to TRBJ1-2, with 7 bases identical to TRBD1. With 7 bases clipped from V and 8 bases from J, the junction kept 7 bases outside the gene matches. Germline-derived CDR1 and CDR2 are SGHVS and FQNEAQ. There are 12 residues in the CDR3.

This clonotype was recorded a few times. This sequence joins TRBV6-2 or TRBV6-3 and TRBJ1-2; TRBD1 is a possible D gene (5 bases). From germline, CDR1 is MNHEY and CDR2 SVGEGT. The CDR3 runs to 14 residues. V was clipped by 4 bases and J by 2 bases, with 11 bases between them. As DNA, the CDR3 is TGTGCCAGCAGTTGGACAAGGGGCAACTATGGCTACACCTTC. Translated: CASSWTRGNYGYTF.

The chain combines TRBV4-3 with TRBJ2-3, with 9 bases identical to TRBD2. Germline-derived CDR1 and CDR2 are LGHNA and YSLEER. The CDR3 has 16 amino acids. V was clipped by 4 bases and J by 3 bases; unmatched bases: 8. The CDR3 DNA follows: TGCGCCAGCAGCCCGAAGCGGGGGGCGGGTACAGATACGCAGTATTTT. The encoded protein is CASSPKRGAGTDTQYF.

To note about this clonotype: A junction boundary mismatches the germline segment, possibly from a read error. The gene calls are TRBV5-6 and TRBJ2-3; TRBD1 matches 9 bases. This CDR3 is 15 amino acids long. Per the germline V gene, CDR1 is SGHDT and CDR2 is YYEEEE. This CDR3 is CASSSAGTGTGTQYF. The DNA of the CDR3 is TGTGCCAGCAGCTCCGCCGGGACAGGGACAGGTACGCAGTATTTT.

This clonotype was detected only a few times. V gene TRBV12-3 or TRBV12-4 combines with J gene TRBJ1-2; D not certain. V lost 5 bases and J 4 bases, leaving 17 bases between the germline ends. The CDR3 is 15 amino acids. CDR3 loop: CASSPEQRVTYGYTF. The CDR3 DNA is TGTGCCAGCAGTCCGGAACAAAGGGTAACCTATGGCTACACCTTC.

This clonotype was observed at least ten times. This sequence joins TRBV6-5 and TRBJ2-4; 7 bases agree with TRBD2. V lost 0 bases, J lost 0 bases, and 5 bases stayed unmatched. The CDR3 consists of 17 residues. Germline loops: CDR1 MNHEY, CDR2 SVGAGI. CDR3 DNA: TGTGCCAGCAGTTACTCTTGGACTAGTGTAGCCAAAAACATTCAGTACTTC. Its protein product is CASSYSWTSVAKNIQYF.

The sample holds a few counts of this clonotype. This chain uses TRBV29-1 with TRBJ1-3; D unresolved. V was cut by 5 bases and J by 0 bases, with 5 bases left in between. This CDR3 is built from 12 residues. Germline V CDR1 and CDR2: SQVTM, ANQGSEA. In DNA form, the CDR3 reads TGCAGCGTTACCAGCTCTGGAAACACCATATATTTT. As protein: CSVTSSGNTIYF.

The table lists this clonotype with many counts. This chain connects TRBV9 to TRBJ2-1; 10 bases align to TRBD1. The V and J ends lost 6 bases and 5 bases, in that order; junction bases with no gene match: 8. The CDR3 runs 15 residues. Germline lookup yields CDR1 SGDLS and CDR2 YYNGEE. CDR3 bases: TGTGCCAGCACCGGGGGGACAGGGGCGAACAATGAGCAGTTCTTC. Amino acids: CASTGGTGANNEQFF.

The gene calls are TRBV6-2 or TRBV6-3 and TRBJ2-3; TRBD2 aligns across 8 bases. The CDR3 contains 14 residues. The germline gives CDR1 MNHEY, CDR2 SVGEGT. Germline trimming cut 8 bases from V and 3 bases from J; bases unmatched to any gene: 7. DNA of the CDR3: TGTGCCAGCGGCAGGACTAGCAGGACAGATACGCAGTATTTT. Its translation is CASGRTSRTDTQYF.

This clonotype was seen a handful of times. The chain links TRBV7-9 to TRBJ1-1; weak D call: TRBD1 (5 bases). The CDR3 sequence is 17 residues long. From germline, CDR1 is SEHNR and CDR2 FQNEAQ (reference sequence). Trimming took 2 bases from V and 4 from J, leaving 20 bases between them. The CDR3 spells CASSLRLGLGEPTEAFF. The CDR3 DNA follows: TGTGCCAGCAGCTTACGGTTGGGGCTGGGGGAACCCACTGAAGCTTTCTTT.